This is a list of T cell receptor beta chains from one sample in a study of shared clonotypes between healthy human individuals. Sequenced by immunoSEQ multiplex PCR; TCRdb stores in-frame clones only, minus some. The repertoire holds around 1.1 million clones, around three quarters seen once, with 0.7% to 0.95% in the top ten. Sequenced: memory CD4+ T cells from PBMCs. All receptors derive from a man between 18 and 35 years old in good health. Some clones in this sample may be carry-over from other donors' samples. The CDR3 runs from the conserved cysteine through the conserved F or W. The order of the fields is clone size, J gene, D gene, V gene, CDR3 DNA, CDR3 protein. The D gene is left open where the match is weak. Clone size is shown for a subset of rows, as once, few, many or a class of expanded clone.

NA | TRBJ2-5 | NA | TRBV7-7 | TGTGCCAGCAGCTTAGGGGGTTATCAAGAGACCCAGTACTTC | CASSLGGYQETQYF
NA | TRBJ1-2 | NA | TRBV28 | TGTGCCAGCAGTTTTTCCTTCCCCGGCTACACCTTC | CASSFSFPGYTF
NA | TRBJ2-1 | TRBD2 | TRBV9 | TGTGCCAGCAGCGTGTTTGCCGGACTAGCGAACAATGAGCAGTTCTTC | CASSVFAGLANNEQFF
NA | TRBJ1-3 | NA | TRBV18 | TGTGCCAGCTCACCACCGGGCCGGGGATCTGGAAACACCATATATTTT | CASSPPGRGSGNTIYF
NA | TRBJ2-1 | NA | TRBV4-1 | TGCGCCAGCAGCCAACCAACACGGAAGGGGATTTACAATGAGCAGTTCTTC | CASSQPTRKGIYNEQFF
once | TRBJ1-2 | NA | TRBV28 | TGTGCCAGCAGTTTAGGACGGCGGGATAACTATGGCTACACCTTC | CASSLGRRDNYGYTF
NA | TRBJ2-3 | NA | TRBV19 | TGTGCCAGTAGTATTCCGGGAAGGGGAATAGATACGCAGTATTTT | CASSIPGRGIDTQYF
NA | TRBJ1-2 | TRBD1 | TRBV28 | TGTGCCAGCAGTTTACCCGGGGGACAGGGGAGGAATGGCTACACCTTC | CASSLPGGQGRNGYTF
once | TRBJ1-2 | TRBD1 | TRBV19 | TGTGCCAGTAGTATAGACGGTACAGGGGGCCCAGATGGCTACACCTTC | CASSIDGTGGPDGYTF
NA | TRBJ1-2 | NA | TRBV5-8 | TGTGCCAGCAGCATCGACAGCTCTTGGTATGGCTACACCTTC | CASSIDSSWYGYTF
few | TRBJ1-4 | NA | TRBV7-9 | TGTGCCAGCAGTGGGGGAGTTGGTACCAGGGAAAAACTGTTTTTT | CASSGGVGTREKLFF
NA | TRBJ2-7 | NA | TRBV5-4 | TGTGCCAGCAGCCCCGACAGTCCGCGCGAGCAGTACTTC | CASSPDSPREQYF
NA | TRBJ1-3 | NA | TRBV30 | TGTGCCTGGAGTCTGAGGGACACCATATATTTT | CAWSLRDTIYF
NA | TRBJ2-6 | TRBD1 | TRBV30 | TGTGCCTGGGAGGACAGGGGAACCCAGGGAGGGGCCAACGTCCTGACTTTC | CAWEDRGTQGGANVLTF
NA | TRBJ1-1 | NA | TRBV11-3 | TGTGCCAGCAGCTCGGCAGTGAACACTGAAGCTTTCTTT | CASSSAVNTEAFF
NA | TRBJ2-6 | NA | TRBV2 | TGTGCCAGCAGTGAAGTCCCCCTTGGGGGAATCACTGGGGCCAACGTCCTGACTTTC | CASSEVPLGGITGANVLTF
NA | TRBJ2-7 | NA | TRBV7-6 | TGTGCCAGCAGCCCTCAATTCAATCAGGGTAGCGAGCAGTACTTC | CASSPQFNQGSEQYF
few | TRBJ2-1 | NA | TRBV11-2 | TGTGCCAGCAGAAGGGTCCGAGACACCCCCCGGGGGAATGAGCAGTTCTTC | CASRRVRDTPRGNEQFF
few | TRBJ1-1 | NA | TRBV11-2 | TGTGCCAGCAGCTACGGGACAAGTACTGAAGCTTTCTTT | CASSYGTSTEAFF
once | TRBJ2-2 | NA | TRBV7-7 | TGTGCCAGCAGCTTACAGGGGAACACCGGGGAGCTGTTTTTT | CASSLQGNTGELFF
NA | TRBJ1-5 | NA | TRBV6-1 | TGTGCCTTTGGCGCCGGTCCAGGGCATAATCAGCCCCAGCATTTT | CAFGAGPGHNQPQHF
NA | TRBJ1-1 | NA | TRBV28 | TGTGCCAGCAGTTTATCCTCCTCCATCTGGATGCGGATGAACACTGAAGCTTTCTTT | CASSLSSSIWMRMNTEAFF
NA | TRBJ2-7 | TRBD2 | TRBV2 | TGTGCCAGCCTTTTTAGCGGGAGGGAGTACGAGCAGTACTTC | CASLFSGREYEQYF
NA | TRBJ2-5 | NA | TRBV28 | TGTGCCAGCAGCCAAGGAGATCAAGAGACCCAGTACTTC | CASSQGDQETQYF
NA | TRBJ2-7 | NA | TRBV7-9 | TGTGCCAGCAGCCTCGTACAAGGAGTCTACGAGCAGTACTTC | CASSLVQGVYEQYF